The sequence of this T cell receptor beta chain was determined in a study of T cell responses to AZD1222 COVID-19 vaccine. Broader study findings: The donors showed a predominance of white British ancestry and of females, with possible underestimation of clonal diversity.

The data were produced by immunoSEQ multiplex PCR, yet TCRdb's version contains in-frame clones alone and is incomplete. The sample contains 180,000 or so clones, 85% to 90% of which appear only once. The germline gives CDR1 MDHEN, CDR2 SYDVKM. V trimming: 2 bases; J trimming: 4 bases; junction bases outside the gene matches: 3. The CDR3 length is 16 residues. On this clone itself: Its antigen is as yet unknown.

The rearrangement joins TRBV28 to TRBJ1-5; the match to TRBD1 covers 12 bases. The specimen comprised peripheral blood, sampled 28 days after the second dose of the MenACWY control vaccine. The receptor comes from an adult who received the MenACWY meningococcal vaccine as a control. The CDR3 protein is CASSLRGQGANQPQHF. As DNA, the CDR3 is TGTGCCAGCAGTTTAAGGGGACAGGGGGCGAATCAGCCCCAGCATTTT.